This T cell receptor beta chain was captured in a study of T cells expressing NK-cell markers. In the study overall: Seven of the eight sequenced donors were HCMV-seropositive; one was seronegative.

With the 5' RACE reads reprocessed, TCRdb shows one record per CDR3 protein and no DNA. The sample shows about 380,000 distinct CDR3 sequences, and over 4% sits with its ten largest clones. The CDR3 contains 14 residues. Germline assignment: CDR1 MNHEY and CDR2 SMNVEV (reference sequence). The specimen was blood T cells: a sorted CD56 or NKG2C T cell subset, CD4+ or CD8+ T cells, or bulk PBMC T cells (not recorded which). The rearrangement links TRBV27 to TRBJ2-5; TCRdb's D call, TRBD1, is unchecked because there is no DNA. The TCR originated in a man aged 18-75 years in good health. CDR3 in amino acids: CASSLGFGAIPQYF.